This TCR beta chain was sequenced for a study of identical twins. TCRdb redid the calling of the 5' RACE reads with MiXCR, one entry per CDR3 protein. The sample lists roughly 690,000 distinct CDR3 sequences, around 6% occurring once. Trimming removed 1 base at V and 0 bases at J, with 11 bases between. This CDR3 has 15 amino acids. Germline V CDR1 and CDR2: SGHRS, YFSETQ. This clonotype showed up just a few times. Specimen: naive T cells sorted from blood. V gene TRBV5-1 combines with J gene TRBJ2-7; D is tentatively TRBD1 or TRBD2 (5 bases each). This clonotype was sampled from a man aged 18 to 29 in good health. CDR3 nucleotide sequence: TGCGCCAGCAGCTTGAGGTCGGGGCTCTCCTACGAGCAGTACTTC. Protein sequence: CASSLRSGLSYEQYF.